This is a list of T cell receptor beta chains from one sample in a study of cytomegalovirus exposure and HLA in healthy donors. Measured with immunoSEQ multiplex PCR; TCRdb has only the in-frame clones, and not every one. Here the sample spans some 130,000 clones, roughly 70% being singletons. Source material: PBMCs. These receptors originate from a middle-aged man in good health and CMV-seronegative. The CDR3 runs from the conserved cysteine through the conserved F or W. D genes are given only for firm matches. Clone size is stated in some rows and not others, as once, few, many or a class when expanded.

NA TRBJ2-6 TRBV29-1 TRBD1 TGCAGCGTTGAAACAGGGGGTTCCTCTGGGGCCAACGTCCTGACTTTC CSVETGGSSGANVLTF
NA TRBJ2-3 TRBV7-8 NA TGTGCCAGCAGCCCCCGAACAGGAACGCCTGCTACGCAGTATTTT CASSPRTGTPATQYF
NA TRBJ1-6 TRBV6-6 TRBD1 TGTGCCAGCAGTTACGGACAGGGAGGGTCACCCCTCCACTTT CASSYGQGGSPLHF
NA TRBJ2-7 TRBV7-9 TRBD1 TGTGCCAGCAGCTCGACAGGGCTCGAGCAGTACTTC CASSSTGLEQYF
NA TRBJ2-3 TRBV4-3 NA TGCGCCAGCAGCCAAGGGGCGGGGAGCACAGATACGCAGTATTTT CASSQGAGSTDTQYF
NA TRBJ1-1 TRBV6-5 TRBD1 TGTGCCAGCAGTTACGGACAGGCGGCTGAAGCTTTCTTT CASSYGQAAEAFF
NA TRBJ2-2 TRBV5-4 TRBD1 TGTGCCAGCAGCTTTAAGGGACAGGGAAACACCGGGGAGCTGTTTTTT CASSFKGQGNTGELFF
NA TRBJ1-5 TRBV6-4 NA TGTGCCAGCAGTGAACAGGGTGGGGGTCAGCCCCAGCATTTT CASSEQGGGQPQHF
NA TRBJ1-1 TRBV4-3 NA TGCGCCAGCAGCCAAGAGGGAGGGGGAATCTCTGAAGCTTTCTTT CASSQEGGGISEAFF
once TRBJ2-1 TRBV19 NA TGTGCCAGTAGATCGGACGGGATCCTTTACAATGAGCAGTTCTTC CASRSDGILYNEQFF
NA TRBJ2-1 TRBV5-6 TRBD2 TGTGCCAGCATCCGGGGGGGGACTGGCTCCTACAATGAGCAGTTCTTC CASIRGGTGSYNEQFF
NA TRBJ1-2 TRBV7-9 NA TGTGCCAGCAATCCAACGGGGGTATGGCAAAATGGCTACACCTTC CASNPTGVWQNGYTF
NA TRBJ1-5 TRBV7-7 NA TGTGCCAGCACCCCCAATCAGGGAGGTCAGCCCCAGCATTTT CASTPNQGGQPQHF
NA TRBJ2-3 TRBV30 TRBD2 TGTGCCTGGCTAGAGGCGGGGGTAGATACGCAGTATTTT CAWLEAGVDTQYF
NA TRBJ1-2 TRBV6-5 TRBD1 TGTGCCAGCAGTTACTCCCGGACAGGGGGCGGGGGTGGCTACACCTTC CASSYSRTGGGGGYTF
NA TRBJ1-2 TRBV6-5 NA TGTGCCAGCAGAGAGGTCCCAGGGTCGGGCGGCTACACCTTC CASREVPGSGGYTF
NA TRBJ2-1 TRBV18 TRBD2 TGTGCCAGCTCGGAAAGCGGGGGGGAGGTCTTCTTC CASSESGGEVFF
NA TRBJ1-2 TRBV9 NA TGTGCCAGCAGCGTAGGGGCAGGCGGCTACACCTTC CASSVGAGGYTF
NA TRBJ2-7 TRBV5-6 NA TGTGCCAGCAGCTTGATCAACGAGCAGTACTTC CASSLINEQYF
NA TRBJ2-2 TRBV9 NA TGTGCCAGCAGCGTAGTTAGGAGGGGCGGGGAGCTGTTTTTT CASSVVRRGGELFF
NA TRBJ1-5 TRBV30 NA TGTGCCTGGAGTATTGGGCTGAGCAATCAGCCCCAGCATTTT CAWSIGLSNQPQHF
NA TRBJ1-1 TRBV5-1 TRBD1 TGCGCCAGCAGCTTGACAGGGGCTGGGATGAACACTGAAGCTTTCTTT CASSLTGAGMNTEAFF
once TRBJ1-4 TRBV6-5 NA TGTGCCAGCAGTTCGCACTTGGCAACTAATGAAAAACTGTTTTTT CASSSHLATNEKLFF
NA TRBJ2-7 TRBV11-2 NA TGTGCCAGCAGCTTGGCCCCGCACGAGCAGTACTTC CASSLAPHEQYF
NA TRBJ2-7 TRBV28 NA TGTGCCGGCCTGAAACGGAGCTACGAGCAGTACTTC CAGLKRSYEQYF
NA TRBJ2-3 TRBV6-1 NA TGTGCCAGCAGTGGTTCTGGGGGGTACACAGATACGCAGTATTTT CASSGSGGYTDTQYF
NA TRBJ2-5 TRBV30 NA TGTGCCTGGAGTGCTTGGCCAGGGGGGTCCCAGACCCAGTACTTC CAWSAWPGGSQTQYF
NA TRBJ2-1 TRBV19 NA TGTGCCAGTAGACCGACTGCGGCGGGAAAGGATGAGCAGTTCTTC CASRPTAAGKDEQFF
NA TRBJ2-7 TRBV19 TRBD1 TGTGCCAGTAGTACCGGGACAGGGGGCTTCTACGAGCAGTACTTC CASSTGTGGFYEQYF
NA TRBJ2-1 TRBV5-6 NA TGTGCCAGCAGCCCGGGACTTTACCCCCCACACAATGAGCAGTTCTTC CASSPGLYPPHNEQFF
NA TRBJ1-1 TRBV6-5 NA TGTGCCAGCAGTAAAAACAGAAACCTGAACACTGAAGCTTTCTTT CASSKNRNLNTEAFF
NA TRBJ1-5 TRBV7-3 NA TGTGCCAGCAGCTTGGCCAAGTATCAGCCCCAGCATTTT CASSLAKYQPQHF
NA TRBJ2-3 TRBV5-1 TRBD2 TGCGCCAGCAGCTTGGGGGGACTAGCGGGAGAAACAGATACGCAGTATTTT CASSLGGLAGETDTQYF
NA TRBJ2-7 TRBV5-1 TRBD1 TGCGCCAGCACGCACCCGGGACAGGGGACGGTCGAGCAGTACTTC CASTHPGQGTVEQYF
few TRBJ1-2 TRBV25-1 NA TGTGCCCCCAACGGGGGGGTGGACTATGGCTACACCTTC CAPNGGVDYGYTF
NA TRBJ1-1 TRBV30 NA TGTGCCTGGAGGGCGCGGATCATGAACACTGAAGCTTTCTTT CAWRARIMNTEAFF
NA TRBJ1-6 TRBV7-9 TRBD1 TGTGCCAGCAGCGACGCCGGGACAGGGGGGAGCTCCTATAATTCACCCCTCCACTTT CASSDAGTGGSSYNSPLHF
NA TRBJ1-3 TRBV4-3 TRBD1 TGCGCCAGCAGCCGAGGGGGCCCTGGAAACACCATATATTTT CASSRGGPGNTIYF
NA TRBJ2-2 TRBV4-3 NA TGCGCCAGCAGCCAAGATCGTGGGGCGGACACCGGGGAGCTGTTTTTT CASSQDRGADTGELFF
NA TRBJ2-7 TRBV18 TRBD2 TGTGCCAGCTCACCATACGGGACTAGGTACTACGAGCAGTACTTC CASSPYGTRYYEQYF
NA TRBJ1-2 TRBV7-9 TRBD1 TGTGCCAGCAGCTTAGGGACAGGGCGGGCCTTTAACTATGGCTACACCTTC CASSLGTGRAFNYGYTF